This TCR beta chain derives from a study of blood T cell repertoires in COVID-19. Study overall: COVID-19 samples from acute and convalescent phases originated in the United States, Italy and Spain. The analysed material was cDNA or gDNA that came from T cells, B-cell-depleted T cells, or PBMCs.

In the original analysis: The assay estimated nucleated cells by amplifying reference gene primers. The data were produced by immunoSEQ multiplex PCR, yet TCRdb's version contains in-frame clones alone and is incomplete. V and J calls and clone size are those listed in that table; D and trimming were worked out from the DNA. The repertoire holds 350,000 to 500,000 clones, with about 88% as singletons. The CDR3 has 16 amino acids. Germline-derived CDR1 and CDR2 are SGHTA and FQGNSA. Trimming stripped 1 base from V and 5 bases from J, with 18 bases between. This chain uses TRBV7-2 with TRBJ2-7, with D perhaps matching TRBD1 (6 bases). The sample was PBMCs or T cells enriched from blood (not recorded which). The receptor comes from a woman aged 18-30 years who had been exposed to COVID-19. CDR3 region: CASSLVSGGLLNEQYF. DNA for the CDR3: TGTGCCAGCAGCTTAGTTTCTGGGGGCCTTTTGAACGAGCAGTACTTC.